The 4 T cell receptor beta chains given below trace back to one sample, sequenced in a study of cytomegalovirus exposure and HLA in healthy donors. The PCR had 60 Vbeta and 13 Jbeta primers. Clones were read by immunoSEQ multiplex PCR, and TCRdb kept only the in-frame ones, dropping some. The data show 240,000 or so clones, roughly 82% seen once. The sequenced material came from PBMCs. These receptors were collected from a woman in her thirties or forties in good health and CMV-seropositive.

V and J are TRBV4-3 and TRBJ2-7; TRBD2 matches at 7 bases. After removal of 4 bases from V and 4 bases from J, the junction contained 4 bases not matched to a gene. This CDR3 contains 13 residues. Germline values: CDR1 LGHNA, CDR2 YSLEER. CDR3 DNA sequence: TGCGCCAGCAGCCCCAACGGGGGGTACGAGCAGTACTTC. It is translated as CASSPNGGYEQYF.

The chain combines TRBV6-1 with TRBJ2-3; D might be TRBD2 (7 bases). Trimming cost V 2 bases and J 4 bases, with 13 bases left between them. CDR3 length equals 15 residues. CDR1 is MNHNS and CDR2 is SASEGT in the germline V gene. For the CDR3, the DNA is TGTGCCAGCAGTGAATGGGGGGGGCCGGCAGATACGCAGTATTTT. Translating it yields CASSEWGGPADTQYF.

This chain joins TRBV6-4 and TRBJ2-2; 7 positions agree with TRBD1. Trimming removed 6 bases from V and 4 bases from J; junction bases left unmatched: 2. Germline loops: CDR1 MRHNA, CDR2 SNTAGT. The CDR3 has 13 residues. The CDR3 coding sequence is TGTGCCAGCAGAGCAGGGGGCACCGGGGAGCTGTTTTTT. This encodes CASRAGGTGELFF.

This rearrangement joins TRBV7-9 to TRBJ2-2, with D maybe TRBD1 (5 bases). This CDR3 is built from 16 residues. Germline V gives CDR1 SEHNR, CDR2 FQNEAQ (reference sequence). Trimming took 4 bases from V and 1 from J, leaving 13 bases between them. The CDR3: CASSSHNTGNTGELFF. The CDR3 DNA follows: TGTGCCAGCAGCTCTCACAATACAGGGAACACCGGGGAGCTGTTTTTT.